Listed below are T cell receptor beta chains from one sample, sequenced in a study of patients and donors after allogeneic stem cell transplantation. Using its own MiXCR run on the RT-PCR reads, TCRdb lists one record per CDR3 protein. The sample comprises around 150,000 distinct CDR3 sequences, roughly two fifths of which are singletons, and 50% rests with the top ten. Sequencing was carried out using blood, either unsorted or a sorted T cell fraction (not recorded which). The receptors come from a human donor who was either an allogeneic HSCT recipient or a stem cell or donor lymphocyte infusion donor (not recorded which). It is not recorded whose cells these are; they may come from a transplant donor. Both conserved end residues are part of each CDR3. Fields, in order: clone size, D gene, V gene, J gene, CDR3 DNA, CDR3 protein. The D gene is left open where the match is weak. Clone size is shown for a subset of rows, as once, few, many or a class of expanded clone.

clone_size: .; d_call: TRBD1; v_call: TRBV28; j_call: TRBJ2-3; cdr3_nt: TGTGCCAGCAGCAACCCAGGGGGCATGGCGTCAGATACGCAGTATTTT; cdr3_aa: CASSNPGGMASDTQYF
clone_size: few; d_call: TRBD1; v_call: TRBV10-3; j_call: TRBJ2-3; cdr3_nt: TGTGCCATCAGTGATGACAGGGACACAGATACGCAGTATTTT; cdr3_aa: CAISDDRDTDTQYF
clone_size: .; d_call: .; v_call: TRBV29-1; j_call: TRBJ2-5; cdr3_nt: TGCAGCGTGAGAGGGGAGGAGACCCAGTACTTC; cdr3_aa: CSVRGEETQYF
clone_size: .; d_call: TRBD2; v_call: TRBV7-2; j_call: TRBJ2-1; cdr3_nt: TGTGCCAGCAGACCAGGACTAGCGGGGCGCTCCTACAATGAGCAGTTCTTC; cdr3_aa: CASRPGLAGRSYNEQFF
clone_size: .; d_call: .; v_call: TRBV7-9; j_call: TRBJ2-3; cdr3_nt: TGTGCCAGCAGCTCGGGCTTCAAGGGGCCCACAGATACGCAGTATTTT; cdr3_aa: CASSSGFKGPTDTQYF
clone_size: .; d_call: .; v_call: TRBV6-5; j_call: TRBJ2-5; cdr3_nt: TGTGCCAGCAGTACCGTGGAGACCCAGTACTTC; cdr3_aa: CASSTVETQYF
clone_size: .; d_call: .; v_call: TRBV7-9; j_call: TRBJ2-7; cdr3_nt: TGTGCCAGCAGCCAAAGGGACGACCCTACCTACGAGCAGTACTTC; cdr3_aa: CASSQRDDPTYEQYF
clone_size: few; d_call: TRBD1; v_call: TRBV12-3/TRBV12-4; j_call: TRBJ1-4; cdr3_nt: TGTGCCAGCAGGGGGTCAACAGGGGAAAATGAAAAACTGTTTTTT; cdr3_aa: CASRGSTGENEKLFF
clone_size: few; d_call: TRBD2; v_call: TRBV6-2/TRBV6-3; j_call: TRBJ2-1; cdr3_nt: TGTGCCAGCAGTTACCAAGGCGGCCGCGGGGGGCAGTTCTTC; cdr3_aa: CASSYQGGRGGQFF
clone_size: .; d_call: TRBD1; v_call: TRBV6-2/TRBV6-3; j_call: TRBJ2-7; cdr3_nt: TGTGCCAGCAGTTTCCCGGGACAGGGGATAATCGAGCAGTACTTC; cdr3_aa: CASSFPGQGIIEQYF
clone_size: .; d_call: TRBD1; v_call: TRBV28; j_call: TRBJ1-2; cdr3_nt: TGTGCCAGCAGTCGGGGACAGTTTTATGGCTACACCTTC; cdr3_aa: CASSRGQFYGYTF
clone_size: few; d_call: .; v_call: TRBV9; j_call: TRBJ2-3; cdr3_nt: TGTGCCAGCAGCGTGTCTGGGACACAGGGCGATACGCAGTATTTT; cdr3_aa: CASSVSGTQGDTQYF
clone_size: few; d_call: TRBD1; v_call: TRBV6-1; j_call: TRBJ2-1; cdr3_nt: TGTGCCAGCAGTGACCGGGACAGGGGGCAGAACGGGCAGTTCTTC; cdr3_aa: CASSDRDRGQNGQFF
clone_size: .; d_call: .; v_call: TRBV5-1; j_call: TRBJ1-1; cdr3_nt: TGCGCCAGCAGCTTGTCTCTGGGGGGGACTGAAGCTTTCTTT; cdr3_aa: CASSLSLGGTEAFF
clone_size: few; d_call: .; v_call: TRBV7-9; j_call: TRBJ1-1; cdr3_nt: TGTGCCAGCAGCTTAACGCCCCCGCGGGAGGGAGCTTTCTTT; cdr3_aa: CASSLTPPREGAFF
clone_size: .; d_call: TRBD1; v_call: TRBV7-8; j_call: TRBJ2-3; cdr3_nt: TGTGCCAGCAGCCCACACAGGGGCGAACAGTCAGATACGCAGTATTTT; cdr3_aa: CASSPHRGEQSDTQYF
clone_size: .; d_call: .; v_call: TRBV12-3/TRBV12-4; j_call: TRBJ2-3; cdr3_nt: TGTGCCAGCAGTTTGTACGGGCTGGATACGCAGTATTTT; cdr3_aa: CASSLYGLDTQYF
clone_size: few; d_call: .; v_call: TRBV20-1; j_call: TRBJ1-1; cdr3_nt: TGCAGTGCTAGAGGACAGGCGAGCACTGAAGCTTTCTTT; cdr3_aa: CSARGQASTEAFF
clone_size: .; d_call: TRBD1; v_call: TRBV19; j_call: TRBJ2-3; cdr3_nt: TGTGCCAGTGGACAGGGCGGCCCAGATACGCAGTATTTT; cdr3_aa: CASGQGGPDTQYF
clone_size: .; d_call: TRBD1; v_call: TRBV10-3; j_call: TRBJ1-5; cdr3_nt: TGTGCCACCAGGGGGTTTAGCAATCAGCCCCAGCATTTT; cdr3_aa: CATRGFSNQPQHF
clone_size: .; d_call: .; v_call: TRBV12-3/TRBV12-4; j_call: TRBJ1-5; cdr3_nt: TGTGCCAGCAGTTTAGTGGCAGGGGCAGAAAATCAGCCCCAGCATTTT; cdr3_aa: CASSLVAGAENQPQHF
clone_size: .; d_call: TRBD1; v_call: TRBV28; j_call: TRBJ2-7; cdr3_nt: TGTGCCAGCAGTTTAGCCGCGTTAGGGACAGGGGGCTTGGAGCAGTACTTC; cdr3_aa: CASSLAALGTGGLEQYF
clone_size: .; d_call: .; v_call: TRBV29-1; j_call: TRBJ1-2; cdr3_nt: TGCAGCGTTGAAGATCATGGGACGGAGTATGGCTACACCTTC; cdr3_aa: CSVEDHGTEYGYTF
clone_size: .; d_call: TRBD1; v_call: TRBV12-3/TRBV12-4; j_call: TRBJ2-2; cdr3_nt: TGTGCCAGCATTATGACAGGGAATACCGGGGAGCTGTTTTTT; cdr3_aa: CASIMTGNTGELFF
clone_size: few; d_call: .; v_call: TRBV20-1; j_call: TRBJ1-1; cdr3_nt: TGCAGTGCTAGTAGTCACACTGAAGCTTTCTTT; cdr3_aa: CSASSHTEAFF
clone_size: .; d_call: .; v_call: TRBV12-3/TRBV12-4; j_call: TRBJ2-7; cdr3_nt: TGTGCCAGCAGTTTAGCGACTCCCGCCTTGGACGAGCAGTACTTC; cdr3_aa: CASSLATPALDEQYF
clone_size: .; d_call: TRBD2; v_call: TRBV6-1; j_call: TRBJ2-1; cdr3_nt: TGTGCCAGCAGCTTACTAGCGGGGGGACACAATGAGCAGTTCTTC; cdr3_aa: CASSLLAGGHNEQFF
clone_size: .; d_call: .; v_call: TRBV20-1; j_call: TRBJ1-5; cdr3_nt: TGCAGTGCTTGGCCGGGCCCCCTACTGCCCCAGCATTTT; cdr3_aa: CSAWPGPLLPQHF
clone_size: few; d_call: .; v_call: TRBV12-3/TRBV12-4; j_call: TRBJ1-2; cdr3_nt: TGTGCCAGCAGTTTAGGGGGGGCTAACTATGGCTACACCTTC; cdr3_aa: CASSLGGANYGYTF
clone_size: .; d_call: .; v_call: TRBV5-1; j_call: TRBJ1-2; cdr3_nt: TGCGCCAGCAGCTTCCCTTCGCCTTCTAACTATGGCTACACCTTC; cdr3_aa: CASSFPSPSNYGYTF